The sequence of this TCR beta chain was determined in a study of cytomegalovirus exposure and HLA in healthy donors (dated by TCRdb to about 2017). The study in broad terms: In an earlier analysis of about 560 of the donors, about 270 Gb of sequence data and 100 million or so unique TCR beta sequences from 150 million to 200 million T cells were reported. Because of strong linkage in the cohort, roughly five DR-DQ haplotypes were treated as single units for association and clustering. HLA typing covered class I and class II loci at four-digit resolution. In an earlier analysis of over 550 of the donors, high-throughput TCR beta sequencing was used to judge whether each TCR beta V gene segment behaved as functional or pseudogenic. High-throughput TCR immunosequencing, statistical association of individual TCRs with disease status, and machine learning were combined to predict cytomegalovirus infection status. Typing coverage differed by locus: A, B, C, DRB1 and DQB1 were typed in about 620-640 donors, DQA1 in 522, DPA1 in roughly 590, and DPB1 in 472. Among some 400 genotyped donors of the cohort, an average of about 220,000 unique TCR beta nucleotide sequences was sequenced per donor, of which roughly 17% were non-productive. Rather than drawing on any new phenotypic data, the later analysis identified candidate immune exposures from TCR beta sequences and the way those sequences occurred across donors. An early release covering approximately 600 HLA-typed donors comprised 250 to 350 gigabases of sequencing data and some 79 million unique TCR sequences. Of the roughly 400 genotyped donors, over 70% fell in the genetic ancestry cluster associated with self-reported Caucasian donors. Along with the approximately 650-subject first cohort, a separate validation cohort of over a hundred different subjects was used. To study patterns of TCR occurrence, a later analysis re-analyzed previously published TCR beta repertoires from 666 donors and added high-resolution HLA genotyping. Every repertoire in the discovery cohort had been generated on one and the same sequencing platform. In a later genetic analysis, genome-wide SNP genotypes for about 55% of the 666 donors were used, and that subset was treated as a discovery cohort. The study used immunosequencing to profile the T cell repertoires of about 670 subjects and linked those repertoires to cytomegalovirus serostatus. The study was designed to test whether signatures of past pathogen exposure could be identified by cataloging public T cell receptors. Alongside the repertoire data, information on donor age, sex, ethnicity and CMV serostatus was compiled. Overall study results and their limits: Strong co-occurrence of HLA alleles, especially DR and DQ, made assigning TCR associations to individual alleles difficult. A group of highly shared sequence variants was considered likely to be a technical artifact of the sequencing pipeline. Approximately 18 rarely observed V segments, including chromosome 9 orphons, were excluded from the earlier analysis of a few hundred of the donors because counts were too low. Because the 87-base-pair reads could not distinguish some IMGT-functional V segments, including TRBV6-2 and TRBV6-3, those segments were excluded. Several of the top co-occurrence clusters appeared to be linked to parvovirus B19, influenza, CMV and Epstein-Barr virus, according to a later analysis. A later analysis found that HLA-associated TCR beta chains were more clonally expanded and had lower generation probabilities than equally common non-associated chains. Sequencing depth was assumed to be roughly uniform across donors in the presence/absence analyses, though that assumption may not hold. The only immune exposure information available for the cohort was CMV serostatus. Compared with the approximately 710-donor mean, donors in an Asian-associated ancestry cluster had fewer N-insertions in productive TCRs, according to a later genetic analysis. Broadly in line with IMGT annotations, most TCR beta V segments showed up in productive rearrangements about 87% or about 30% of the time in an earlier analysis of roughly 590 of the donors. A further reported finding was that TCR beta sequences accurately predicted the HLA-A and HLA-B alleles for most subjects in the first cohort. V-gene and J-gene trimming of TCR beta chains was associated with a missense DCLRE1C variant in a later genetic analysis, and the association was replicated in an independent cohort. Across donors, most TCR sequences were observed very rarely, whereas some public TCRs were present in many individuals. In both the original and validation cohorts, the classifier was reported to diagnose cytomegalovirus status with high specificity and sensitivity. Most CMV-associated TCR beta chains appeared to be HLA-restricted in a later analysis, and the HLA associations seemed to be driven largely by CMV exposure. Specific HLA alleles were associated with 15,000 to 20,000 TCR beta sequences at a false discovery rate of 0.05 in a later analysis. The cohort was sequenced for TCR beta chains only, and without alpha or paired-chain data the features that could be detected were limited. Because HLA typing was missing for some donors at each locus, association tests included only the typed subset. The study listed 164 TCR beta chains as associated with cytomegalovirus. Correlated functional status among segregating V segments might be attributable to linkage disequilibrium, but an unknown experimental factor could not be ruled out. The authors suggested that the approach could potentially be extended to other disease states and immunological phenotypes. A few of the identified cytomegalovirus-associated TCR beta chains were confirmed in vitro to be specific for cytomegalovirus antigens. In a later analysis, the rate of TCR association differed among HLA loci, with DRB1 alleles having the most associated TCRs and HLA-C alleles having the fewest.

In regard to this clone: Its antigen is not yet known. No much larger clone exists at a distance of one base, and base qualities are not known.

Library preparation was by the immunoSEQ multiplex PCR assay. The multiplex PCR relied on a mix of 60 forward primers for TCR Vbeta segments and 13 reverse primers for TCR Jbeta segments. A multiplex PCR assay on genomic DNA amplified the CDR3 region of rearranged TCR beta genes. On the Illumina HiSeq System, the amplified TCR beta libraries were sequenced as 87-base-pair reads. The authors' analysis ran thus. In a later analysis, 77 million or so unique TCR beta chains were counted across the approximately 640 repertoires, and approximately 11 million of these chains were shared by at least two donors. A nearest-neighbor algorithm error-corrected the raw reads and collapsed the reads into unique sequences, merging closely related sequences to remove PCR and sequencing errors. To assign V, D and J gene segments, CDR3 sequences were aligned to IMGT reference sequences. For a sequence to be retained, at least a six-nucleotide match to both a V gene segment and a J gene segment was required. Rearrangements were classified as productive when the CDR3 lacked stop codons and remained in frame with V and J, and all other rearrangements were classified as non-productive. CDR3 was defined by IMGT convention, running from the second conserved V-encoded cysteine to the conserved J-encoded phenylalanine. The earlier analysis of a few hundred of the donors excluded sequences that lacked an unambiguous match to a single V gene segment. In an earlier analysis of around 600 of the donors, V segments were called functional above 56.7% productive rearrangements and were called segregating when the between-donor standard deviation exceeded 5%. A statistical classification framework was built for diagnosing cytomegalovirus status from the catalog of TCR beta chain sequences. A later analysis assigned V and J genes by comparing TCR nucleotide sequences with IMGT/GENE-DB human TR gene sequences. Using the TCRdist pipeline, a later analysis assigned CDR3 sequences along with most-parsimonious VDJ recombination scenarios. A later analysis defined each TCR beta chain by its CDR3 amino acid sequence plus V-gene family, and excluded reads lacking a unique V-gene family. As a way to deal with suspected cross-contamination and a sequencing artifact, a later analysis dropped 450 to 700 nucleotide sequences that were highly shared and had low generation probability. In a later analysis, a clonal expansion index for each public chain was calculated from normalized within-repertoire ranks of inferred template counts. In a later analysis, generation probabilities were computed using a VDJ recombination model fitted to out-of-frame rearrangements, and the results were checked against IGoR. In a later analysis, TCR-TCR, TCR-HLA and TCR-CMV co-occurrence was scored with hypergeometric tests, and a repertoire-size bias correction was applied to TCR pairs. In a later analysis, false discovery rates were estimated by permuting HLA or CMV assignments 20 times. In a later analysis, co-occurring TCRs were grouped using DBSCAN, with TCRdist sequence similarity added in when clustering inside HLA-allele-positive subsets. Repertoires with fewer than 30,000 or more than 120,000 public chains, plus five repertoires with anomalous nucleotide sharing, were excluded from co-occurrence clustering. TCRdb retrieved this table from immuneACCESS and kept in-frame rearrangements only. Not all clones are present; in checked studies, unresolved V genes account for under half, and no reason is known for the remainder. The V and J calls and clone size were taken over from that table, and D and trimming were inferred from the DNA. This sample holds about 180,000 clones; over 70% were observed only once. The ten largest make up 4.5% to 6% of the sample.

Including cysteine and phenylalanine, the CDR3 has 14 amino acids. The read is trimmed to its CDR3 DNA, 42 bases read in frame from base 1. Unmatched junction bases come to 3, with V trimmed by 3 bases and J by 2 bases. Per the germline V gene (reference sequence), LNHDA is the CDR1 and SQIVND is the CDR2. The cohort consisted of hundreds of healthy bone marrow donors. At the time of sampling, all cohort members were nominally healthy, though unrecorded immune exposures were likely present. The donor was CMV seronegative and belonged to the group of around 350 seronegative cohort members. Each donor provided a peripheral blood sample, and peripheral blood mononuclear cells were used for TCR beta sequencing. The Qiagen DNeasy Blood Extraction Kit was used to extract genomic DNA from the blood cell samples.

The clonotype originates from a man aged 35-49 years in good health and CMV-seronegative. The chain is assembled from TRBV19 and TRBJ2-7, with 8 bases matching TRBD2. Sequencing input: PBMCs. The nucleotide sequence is TGTGCCAGTAGTATCAGCGGGAGACCCTACGAGCAGTACTTC. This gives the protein CASSISGRPYEQYF. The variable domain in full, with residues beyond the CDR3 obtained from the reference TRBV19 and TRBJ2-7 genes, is DGGITQSPKYLFRKEGQNVTLSCEQNLNHDAMYWYRQDPGQGLRLIYYSQIVNDFQKGDIAEGYSVSREKKESFPLTVTSAQKNPTAFYLCASSISGRPYEQYFGPGTRLTVT.